The clone carrying this T cell receptor beta chain showed up many times. These data are taken from a study of blood T cells in healthy people across ages. This CDR3 is 15 amino acids long. Germline V CDR1 and CDR2: MDHEN, SYDVKM. Trimming pared 4 bases from V and 2 bases from J, leaving 12 bases between. A second about 6 to 11 cycle PCR used barcoded and J-beta primers. A 12-random-nucleotide template-switch adaptor tagged each cDNA molecule. MiXCR was run by TCRdb on the 5' RACE reads, yielding one entry per CDR3 protein. The table lists 630,000 or so distinct CDR3 sequences, about 30% of them singletons.

The sequence came from a woman of 80 years or more in good health. The material sequenced was blood. J is TRBJ2-1 and V is TRBV28; unclear D gene. The CDR3 reads CASSSSATPYNEQFF. The CDR3 DNA follows: TGTGCCAGCAGTTCCAGCGCGACCCCCTACAATGAGCAGTTCTTC.